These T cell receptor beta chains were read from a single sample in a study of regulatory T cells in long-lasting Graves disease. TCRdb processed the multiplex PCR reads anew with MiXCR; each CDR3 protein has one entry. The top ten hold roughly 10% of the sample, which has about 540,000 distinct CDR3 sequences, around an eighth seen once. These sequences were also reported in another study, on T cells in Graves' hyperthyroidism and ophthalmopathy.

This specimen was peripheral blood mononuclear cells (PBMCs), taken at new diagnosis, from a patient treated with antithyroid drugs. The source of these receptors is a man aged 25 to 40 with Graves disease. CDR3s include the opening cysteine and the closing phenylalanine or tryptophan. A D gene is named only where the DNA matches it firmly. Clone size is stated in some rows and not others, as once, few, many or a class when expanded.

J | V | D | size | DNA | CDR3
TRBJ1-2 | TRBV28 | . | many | TGTGCCAGCAGTTTCCCAGCAGCCGGCTACACCTTC | CASSFPAAGYTF
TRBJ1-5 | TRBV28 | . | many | TGTGCCAGCACCTTCGCAGGGTCCAATCAGCCCCAGCATTTT | CASTFAGSNQPQHF
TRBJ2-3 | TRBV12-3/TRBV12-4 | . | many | TGTGCCAGCAGTTTACCCACTGACAGGCAAGGAAACACAGATACGCAGTATTTT | CASSLPTDRQGNTDTQYF
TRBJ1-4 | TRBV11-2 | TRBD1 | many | TGTGCCAGCAGCTTAGTCGGGACAGGGATCAACGGTAATGAAAAACTGTTTTTT | CASSLVGTGINGNEKLFF
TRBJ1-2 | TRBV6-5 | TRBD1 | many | TGTGCCAGCAGTTACTCAGGACAGGGAGGGTATGGCTACACCTTC | CASSYSGQGGYGYTF
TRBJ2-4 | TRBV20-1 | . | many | TGCAGTGCTAGCCTGCCGGGCCTTTCCCAACTAGCCAAAAACATTCAGTACTTC | CSASLPGLSQLAKNIQYF
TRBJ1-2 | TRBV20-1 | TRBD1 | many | TGCAGTGCTAGCGCGGGGACAGGGAAAGGCTACACCTTC | CSASAGTGKGYTF
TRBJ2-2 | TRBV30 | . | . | TGTGCCTGGAGTGTACTGGCCACCACCGGGGAGCTGTTTTTT | CAWSVLATTGELFF
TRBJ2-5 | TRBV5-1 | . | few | TGCGCCAGTCGCCTTAGCTTCGGGAATCGGGAGACCCAGTACTTC | CASRLSFGNRETQYF
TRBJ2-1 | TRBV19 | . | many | TGTGCCAGTAGTATTGGGAATGAGCAGTTCTTC | CASSIGNEQFF
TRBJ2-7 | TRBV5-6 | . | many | TGTGCCAGCAGCTCCGGGACGCCAACCTACGAGCAGTACTTC | CASSSGTPTYEQYF
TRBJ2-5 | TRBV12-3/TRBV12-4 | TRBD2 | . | TGTGCCAGCAGTTTTGATTTGCGGGAGGCCCAGTACTTC | CASSFDLREAQYF
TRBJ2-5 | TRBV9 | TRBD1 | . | TGTGCCAGCAGCGGACAGGGGAGCGAGACCCAGTACTTC | CASSGQGSETQYF
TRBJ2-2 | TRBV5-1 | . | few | TGCGCCAGCGGCCGTGGAGACTGGACCGGGGAGCTGTTTTTT | CASGRGDWTGELFF
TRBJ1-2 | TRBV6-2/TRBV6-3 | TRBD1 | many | TGTGCCAGCAGGCAACAGGGGGCCGCGGCTAACTATGGCTACACCTTC | CASRQQGAAANYGYTF
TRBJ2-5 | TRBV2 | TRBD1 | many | TGTGCCAGCCCCCCGGACAGGGGTAAAGAGACCCAGTACTTC | CASPPDRGKETQYF
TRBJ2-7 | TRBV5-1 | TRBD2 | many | TGCGCCAGCAGCTCAAGACTAGCGGGAGGCCACGAGCAGTACTTC | CASSSRLAGGHEQYF
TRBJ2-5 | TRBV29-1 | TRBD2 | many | TGCAGCGGTCGACTAGCGGGCCGAGGGGAGACCCAGTACTTC | CSGRLAGRGETQYF
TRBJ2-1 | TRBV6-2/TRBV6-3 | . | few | TGTGCCAGCAGTGACTCGGACCGCAATGAGCAGTTCTTC | CASSDSDRNEQFF
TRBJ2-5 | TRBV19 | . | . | TGTGCCAGTAGAAGGGTAAACCAAGAGACCCAGTACTTC | CASRRVNQETQYF
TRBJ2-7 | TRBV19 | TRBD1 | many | TGTGCCAGTTCGGTGACAGGGTACGCCGAGCAGTACTTC | CASSVTGYAEQYF
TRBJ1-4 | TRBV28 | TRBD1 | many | TGTGCCAGCAGCACAGGGGGCACAACTAATGAAAAACTGTTTTTT | CASSTGGTTNEKLFF
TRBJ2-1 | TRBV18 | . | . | TGTGCCAGCTCACCACCGGGGATTTGGGGTGAGCAGTTCTTC | CASSPPGIWGEQFF
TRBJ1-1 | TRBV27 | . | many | TGTGCCAGCAGTCCCTGGACAGTCATGAACACTGAAGCTTTCTTT | CASSPWTVMNTEAFF
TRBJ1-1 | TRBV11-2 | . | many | TGTGCCAGCAGCCGACAGCTCCTCTTTGAAGCTTTCTTT | CASSRQLLFEAFF
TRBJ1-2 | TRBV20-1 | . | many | TGCAGTGCTAGAACGCCCCGGACGGCCTATGGCTACACCTTC | CSARTPRTAYGYTF
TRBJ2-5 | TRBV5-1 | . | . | TGCGCCAGCAGCCAAGCCCGGGAGACCCAGTACTTC | CASSQARETQYF
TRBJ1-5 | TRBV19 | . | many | TGTGCGAGTACGGCAGGAAATCAGCCCCAGCATTTT | CASTAGNQPQHF
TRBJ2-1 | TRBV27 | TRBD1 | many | TGTGCCAGCAGTCCAGAAGGGGGCCCAATTTCCTACAATGAGCAGTTCTTC | CASSPEGGPISYNEQFF
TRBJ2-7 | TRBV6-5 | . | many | TGTGCCAGCAGTTCCCTTATGCAGTACAGCTCCTACGAGCAGTACTTC | CASSSLMQYSSYEQYF
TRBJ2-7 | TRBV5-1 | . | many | TGCGCCAGCAGCCGGGACGCGTACGAGCAGTACTTC | CASSRDAYEQYF
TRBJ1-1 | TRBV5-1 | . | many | TGCGCCAGCAGCTTGACTTCCGGGGGCACTGAAGCTTTCTTT | CASSLTSGGTEAFF
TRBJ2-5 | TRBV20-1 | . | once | TGCAGTGCTAGTGGGCGGGAGACCCAGTACTTC | CSASGRETQYF
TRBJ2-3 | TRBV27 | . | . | TGTGCCGGCAGTTTTGTTGCTAGCGATGGCTCTGGCACAGATACGCAGTATTTT | CAGSFVASDGSGTDTQYF
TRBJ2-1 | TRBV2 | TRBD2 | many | TGTGCCAGCACTGAGGCTCGCGGGAGTAGCCTGAATGAGCAGTTCTTC | CASTEARGSSLNEQFF
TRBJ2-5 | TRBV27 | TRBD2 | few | TGTGCCAGCAGTCCCGCCCCTAGCGGGGAGACCCAGTACTTC | CASSPAPSGETQYF
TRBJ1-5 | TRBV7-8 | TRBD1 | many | TGTGCCAGCAGCTCAAAAGACAGGGGGATTATGCATCAGCCCCAGCATTTT | CASSSKDRGIMHQPQHF
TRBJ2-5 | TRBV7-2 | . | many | TGTGCCAGCAGCCCTAGTGGAGAGACCCAGTACTTC | CASSPSGETQYF
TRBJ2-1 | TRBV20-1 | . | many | TGCAGTGCTTCCAAGGACTATGAGCAGTTCTTC | CSASKDYEQFF
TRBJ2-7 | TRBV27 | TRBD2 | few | TGTGCCAGCGCTAAGGGACTAGCGGGTCCGTACGAGCAGTACTTC | CASAKGLAGPYEQYF
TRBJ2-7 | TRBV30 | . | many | TGTGCCTGGAGTGTACTGGCCTACGAGCAGTACTTC | CAWSVLAYEQYF
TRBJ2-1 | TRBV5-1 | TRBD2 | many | TGCGCCAGCAGCTTGGTTAGCGGGAGCTACAATGAGCAGTTCTTC | CASSLVSGSYNEQFF
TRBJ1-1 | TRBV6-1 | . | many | TGTGCCAGCAGTAGAAGCCGCGCGAACACTGAAGCTTTCTTT | CASSRSRANTEAFF
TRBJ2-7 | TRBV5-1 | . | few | TGCGCCAGCAGCTTCACTTACAGCCCTTTAGGGGTTTACGAGCAGTACTTC | CASSFTYSPLGVYEQYF
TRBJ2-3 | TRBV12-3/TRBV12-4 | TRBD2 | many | TGTGCCAGCAGAATTAGCGGGTTGGGGGATACGCAGTATTTT | CASRISGLGDTQYF
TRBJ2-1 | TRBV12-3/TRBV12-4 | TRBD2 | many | TGTGCCAGCAGTTTTTCGACTAGCGGAAACAATGAGCAGTTCTTC | CASSFSTSGNNEQFF
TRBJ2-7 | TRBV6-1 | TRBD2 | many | TGTGCCAGCAGCCTGTCAGGATCCGGCGGGAGGGGCGAGCAGTACTTC | CASSLSGSGGRGEQYF
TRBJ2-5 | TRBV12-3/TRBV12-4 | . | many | TGTGCCAGCAGTTCGCAGACTATGATACAAGAGACCCAGTACTTC | CASSSQTMIQETQYF
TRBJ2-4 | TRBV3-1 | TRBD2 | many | TGTGCCAGCAGCCGGAGACCTCAGCGGGAGGGCCACATTCAGTACTTC | CASSRRPQREGHIQYF
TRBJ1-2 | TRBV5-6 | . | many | TGTGCCAGCAGCTCTCAGACGCGGCGGGGCTACACCTTC | CASSSQTRRGYTF
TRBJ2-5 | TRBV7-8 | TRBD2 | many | TGTGCCAGCATCCTTTACCCCCTCGGGGGGCTAGCGGGAGGACCAGGAGAGACCCAGTACTTC | CASILYPLGGLAGGPGETQYF
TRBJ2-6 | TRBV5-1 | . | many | TGCGCCAGCAGCTTGGTGGTTCTCGGCTCTGGGGCCAACGTCCTGACTTTC | CASSLVVLGSGANVLTF
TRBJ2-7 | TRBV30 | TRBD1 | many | TGTGCCTGGAGTGCCGGGACAGGGCCTTACGAGCAGTACTTC | CAWSAGTGPYEQYF